This T cell receptor (beta chain) comes out of a study of T cell responses to AZD1222 COVID-19 vaccine. Study conclusions and caveats: Spike-specific TCR breadth and depth went up after people got two AZD1222 doses.

TCRdb keeps only in-frame clones here, not all; method: immunoSEQ multiplex PCR. The table includes around 130,000 clones, approximately 93% detected once. For this clone: Its antigen remains unidentified.

Here the sequenced sample was peripheral blood, taken on day 0 of AZD1222 vaccination. This TCR came from an adult in good health.

This chain's CDR3 is CASSLRQGEAFF. CDR3 DNA: TGTGCCAGCAGCTTGAGGCAGGGGGAAGCTTTCTTT. This chain uses TRBV5-4 with TRBJ1-1; a possible D gene is TRBD1 (6 bases). The germline gives CDR1 SGHNT, CDR2 YYREEE (reference sequence). The V gene lost 1 base and the J gene lost 8 bases, with 9 bases spanning the gap. This CDR3 spans 12 amino acids.